This T cell receptor beta chain emerged from a study of blood T cell repertoires in COVID-19. Across the whole study: Spain, Italy and the United States supplied samples that represented acute and convalescent COVID-19. T cells, B-cell-depleted T cells, or PBMCs provided the cDNA or gDNA that served as material.

The CDR3 is 15 amino acids. Trimming at V came to 3 bases and at J to 0 bases, leaving 5 bases not matched to a gene. The germline CDR1 and CDR2 sequences are LGHNT and FRNRAP. This table comes from immunoSEQ multiplex PCR, and its TCRdb copy is limited to in-frame clones, with some not included. The sample has some 300,000 clones, 75% to 90% seen once; the top ten hold over 5%. The chain uses TRBV12-5 and TRBJ2-7, with 7 bases matching TRBD1. The receptor was derived from a woman aged 45-65 years with COVID-19, enrolled during active disease. Sequencing was done on a sample of peripheral blood. CDR3 coding DNA: TGTGCTAGTGGTTTATCGGGACAGCCCTCCTACGAGCAGTACTTC. Its translation: CASGLSGQPSYEQYF.